This T cell receptor beta chain was sequenced during a study of cytomegalovirus exposure and HLA in healthy donors. The PCR employed 60 Vbeta primers together with 13 Jbeta primers. Profiled with immunoSEQ multiplex PCR; TCRdb holds only in-frame clones, not every one. The repertoire has around 28,000 clones, about 86% of them found once; the top ten carry around 2.5%. V lost 5 bases and J lost 5, with 11 bases in between. CDR3 length equals 13 residues. CDR1 is SGHRS, CDR2 YFSETQ, per germline. The sample was PBMCs. V and J are TRBV5-1 and TRBJ1-5; D gene ambiguous. This TCR was sampled from a boy aged 5-17 years in good health and CMV-seronegative. As DNA, the CDR3 is TGCGCCAGCAGGGAGACGGAGGATCAGCCCCAGCATTTT. Amino acid sequence: CASRETEDQPQHF.